This TCR beta chain was sequenced in a study of regulatory and conventional T cells in RAG deficiency (dated by TCRdb to about 2017). For the wider study: To compare the diversity and composition of the repertoires of Treg, conventional CD4+ and CD8+ T cells between RAG-deficient patients and healthy controls, the study applied high-throughput TCR beta sequencing.

The library was made by the immunoSEQ multiplex PCR assay. Genomic DNA from the sorted T-cell subsets was used to amplify and sequence rearranged TCR beta chain products. The paper's processing steps were these. Shannon entropy and Simpson indices were used to measure the diversity of productive TCR beta rearrangements in each repertoire. To gauge clonal expansion, the frequencies of the 100 most abundant productive TCR beta clonotypes among total reads were added together. The TRB repertoires were scored with a self-reactivity index built on which amino acids appear at CDR3beta positions 6 and 7. Two-way ANOVA was used for repertoire analyses, and Student t or Mann-Whitney tests were used for flow cytometric analyses. In its TCRdb copy, this immuneACCESS table keeps in-frame sequences only and misses some clones. Where compared with another copy, unresolved V genes explain less than half of these, and the others have no known cause. D and trimming were read from the DNA, whereas the V and J calls and clone size are those reported in that table. The sample records tens of thousands of clones, 90% to 95% of which are singletons. The top ten constitute 0.15% to 0.2% of the sample.

About this clone: The antigen it binds to is not known. There are no base qualities to consult, and no much larger clone falls within one base.

Results and caveats for the whole study, not just this receptor: Shorter CDR3 lengths were found in all patient T-cell subsets, and >75% Treg-Tconv repertoire overlap at nucleotide and amino acid level was observed in Omenn syndrome patients. For some subjects, some analyses of T-cell subsets were not performed. Compared with controls, Omenn syndrome and CID/AS patients had roughly 100-fold fewer unique TCR beta sequences in Treg cells, whereas the reduction in the other subsets was around 9.1-fold. The CD25-high CD127-low cells sorted from Omenn syndrome patients may be peripherally activated cells rather than true Treg cells. Markedly lower Shannon entropy and higher Simpson indices were observed in RAG-deficient patients than in control T-cell subpopulations.

Taken from the germline V gene (reference sequence), the CDR1 and CDR2 loops are MNHNY and SVGAGI. Trimming takes 6 bases from V and 2 bases from J, and the germline ends sit 17 bases apart. Counted from cysteine to phenylalanine, this CDR3 has 16 amino acids. Only CDR3 DNA remains: 48 bases, in frame from the first base. Before genomic DNA extraction, conventional CD4+ T cells were purified from blood as CD25-low CD127-high cells. For repertoire analyses, the comparison group consisted of several healthy control donors. These data were likewise used in another study, on regulatory T cells. From the second report: The multiplex PCR used 52 forward TRBV primers and 13 reverse TRBJ primers, with assay-based and computational corrections for amplification bias. In patients, repertoires had restricted unique TRB V-J pairs and skewed V and J gene usage, with regulatory T cells showing the most marked changes. T-cell receptor beta repertoires of sorted regulatory, conventional CD4+ and CD8+ T cells were compared between CD3G-deficient patients and healthy controls. Ficoll density separation was used to isolate peripheral blood mononuclear cells. Rearranged TRB loci were amplified from genomic DNA by multiplex PCR within the immunoSEQ assay. TRB amplicons were sequenced using an Illumina HiSeq platform. Raw sequences were error-filtered and aligned to reference gene sequences by custom algorithms, then analyzed with the immunoSEQ online tools. Productive and nonproductive TRB rearrangement frequencies were evaluated among both unique and total sequences. For group comparisons, t tests, Mann-Whitney tests or two-way ANOVA were performed in Prism software.

The clonotype originates from a human donor in good health. Sequenced sample: CD25- CD4+ T cells sorted from blood. This receptor chain uses TRBV6-6 and TRBJ1-3, with a weak D call of TRBD1 (6 bases match). The CDR3 region has the sequence CASSGVAGETGNTIYF. Read as DNA, the sequence is TGTGCCAGCAGCGGAGTTGCAGGGGAAACTGGAAACACCATATATTTT.